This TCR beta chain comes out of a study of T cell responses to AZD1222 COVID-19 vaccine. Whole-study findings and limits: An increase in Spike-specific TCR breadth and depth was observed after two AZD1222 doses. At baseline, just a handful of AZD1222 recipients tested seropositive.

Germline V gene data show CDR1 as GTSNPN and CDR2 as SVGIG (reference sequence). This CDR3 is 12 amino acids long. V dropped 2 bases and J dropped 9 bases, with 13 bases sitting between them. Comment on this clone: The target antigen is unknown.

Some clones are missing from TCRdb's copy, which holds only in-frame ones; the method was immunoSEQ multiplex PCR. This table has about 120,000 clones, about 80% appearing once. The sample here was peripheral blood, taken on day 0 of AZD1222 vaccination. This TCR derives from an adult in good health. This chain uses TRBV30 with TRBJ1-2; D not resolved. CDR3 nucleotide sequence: TGTGCCTGGAGTAGCTACGATCGAAGCTACACCTTC. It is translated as CAWSSYDRSYTF.